A single sample gave rise to the 21 T cell receptor beta chains below, sequenced in a study of blood T cell repertoires in COVID-19. Repertoires were generated with immunoSEQ multiplex PCR, while TCRdb's copy carries only in-frame clones and drops some. The table lists about 28,000 clones, 85% to 90% of them singletons. The specimen sequenced was peripheral blood. These receptors were obtained from a human donor in a cohort sampled during active COVID-19.

The V and J genes are TRBV7-7 and TRBJ2-7; the D call may be TRBD1 or TRBD2 (6 bases each). This CDR3 contains 14 residues. V lost 5 bases and J 2 bases, leaving 13 bases between the germline ends. The germline gives CDR1 SSHAT, CDR2 FNYEAQ (reference sequence). DNA for the CDR3: TGTGCCAGCAGCCTAGGGGGACTCACCTACGAGCAGTACTTC. This encodes CASSLGGLTYEQYF.

The rearrangement uses TRBV6-2 or TRBV6-3 and TRBJ1-5, with D perhaps matching TRBD1 (5 bases). CDR3 length: 16 amino acids. CDR1 is MNHEY and CDR2 is SVGEGT in the germline V gene. V lost 5 bases to trimming and J lost 5 bases, with 19 bases between them. The CDR3 region is CASSTAGLLRHQPQHF. CDR3 DNA: TGTGCCAGCAGTACCGCGGGACTTTTACGCCATCAGCCCCAGCATTTT.

The chain recombines TRBV5-1 with TRBJ2-1, with a possible D match to TRBD2 (6 bases). Trimming cost V 0 bases and J 4 bases, with 11 bases left between them. The germline V gene has CDR1 SGHRS and CDR2 YFSETQ. There are 15 residues in the CDR3. CDR3 sequence reads: CASSLVTGRYNEQFF. DNA of the CDR3: TGCGCCAGCAGCTTGGTTACGGGGAGGTACAATGAGCAGTTCTTC.

This chain links TRBV27 with TRBJ1-5, with unresolved D. Germline assignment: CDR1 MNHEY and CDR2 SMNVEV (reference sequence). The CDR3 length is 15 residues. Trimming removed 2 bases at V and 2 bases at J, with 10 bases between. The CDR3 spells CASSLTLIGNQPQHF. The CDR3, as DNA: TGTGCCAGCAGTTTAACCCTAATTGGCAATCAGCCCCAGCATTTT.

V gene TRBV7-2 combines with J gene TRBJ2-3, with D possibly being TRBD2 (6 bases). Trimming cost V 1 base and J 3 bases, with 14 bases left between them. The CDR3 is made up of 16 amino acids. Germline CDR1 is SGHTA and CDR2 is FQGNSA. This CDR3 is CASSLVLTSLTDTQYF. The CDR3 DNA reads as TGTGCCAGCAGCTTAGTCCTGACTAGTCTTACAGATACGCAGTATTTT.

Only a few counts were recorded for this clone. This CDR3 is CASSFRDSYGYTF. As DNA, the CDR3 is TGTGCCAGTAGTTTCCGGGACAGCTATGGCTACACCTTC. The chain employs TRBV19 and TRBJ1-2; 7 bases agree with TRBD1. Germline assignment: CDR1 LNHDA and CDR2 SQIVND (reference sequence). CDR3 length equals 13 residues. The ends lost 5 bases at V and 4 bases at J; junction bases unmatched: 4.

The chain couples TRBV11-3 to TRBJ2-7, with 10 bases identical to TRBD2. Germline loops: CDR1 SGHNT, CDR2 YENEEA. J gave up 0 bases and V 5 bases, and 13 bases lay outside the gene matches. CDR3 length: 18 amino acids. The DNA for the CDR3 is TGTGCCAGCAGCCCCCGGGTTAGCGGGGGGCCGGGCTCCTACGAGCAGTACTTC. It specifies CASSPRVSGGPGSYEQYF.

The chain has TRBV7-3 and TRBJ2-5; maybe TRBD1 (7 bases). There are 14 residues in the CDR3. Trimming removed 2 bases from V and 2 bases from J, with 9 bases in between. The V gene's germline CDR1 is SGHTA and CDR2 FQGTGA. The CDR3 here is CASSLQGGQETQYF. Here the CDR3 DNA reads TGTGCCAGCAGCTTACAGGGGGGACAAGAGACCCAGTACTTC.

The chain joins TRBV27 to TRBJ2-2; perhaps TRBD2 as D (5 bases). Germline lookup yields CDR1 MNHEY and CDR2 SMNVEV (reference sequence). CDR3 length: 11 amino acids. V shed 10 bases and J shed 3 bases, with 6 bases lying between them. The CDR3 DNA reads TGTGCCATCGGGGACACCGGGGAGCTGTTTTTT. This sequence encodes CAIGDTGELFF.

The table lists this clone with a count of one. The chain carries TRBV15 and TRBJ1-1; a weak D match, TRBD1 (6 bases). Trimming removed 0 bases at V and 3 bases at J, with 11 bases between. CDR1 is LNHNV, CDR2 YYDKDF, per germline (reference sequence). The CDR3 has 15 amino acids. CDR3 DNA: TGTGCCACCAGCAGAGATGCGGGGGGCTACACTGAAGCTTTCTTT. This encodes CATSRDAGGYTEAFF.

The V call is TRBV11-2, the J call TRBJ2-3, with 10 nucleotides matching TRBD1. The CDR3 runs to 16 residues. With 3 bases clipped from V and 1 base from J, the junction kept 4 bases outside the gene matches. CDR1 and CDR2 (germline): SGHAT, FQNNGV. Here the CDR3 DNA reads TGTGCCAGCAGCTTGTCCGGGACAGGGGGCACAGATACGCAGTATTTT. As protein: CASSLSGTGGTDTQYF. The full variable domain, with the rest looked up from reference TRBV11-2 and TRBJ2-3, is EAGVAQSPRYKIIEKRQSVAFWCNPISGHATLYWYQQILGQGPKLLIQFQNNGVVDDSQLPKDRFSAERLKGVDSTLKIQPAKLEDSAVYLCASSLSGTGGTDTQYFGPGTRLTVL.

The chain is built from TRBV6-5 and TRBJ1-5; TRBD1 might be the D (5 bases). Trimming left V 3 bases short and J 2 bases short, with 14 bases between. This CDR3 is built from 16 residues. Germline CDR1 MNHEY, CDR2 SVGAGI. The CDR3, as DNA: TGTGCCAGCAGTTATAGGGCTGGCAGGGGCAATCAGCCCCAGCATTTT. This gives the protein CASSYRAGRGNQPQHF.

The CDR3 region has the DNA TGTGCCAGCAAAGGGACTCCGGGTACGCAGTATTTT. Translating gives CASKGTPGTQYF. The rearrangement links TRBV28 to TRBJ2-3; tentative D call: TRBD2 (6 bases). Germline values: CDR1 MDHEN, CDR2 SYDVKM. V was pared by 7 bases and J by 8 bases, with 13 bases between. CDR3 length equals 12 residues.

The count of this clone is one. The V gene is TRBV6-6, the J gene TRBJ1-6; 8 bases fit TRBD1. J was trimmed by 6 bases and V by 6 bases; bases with no gene match: 1. The germline V gene has CDR1 MNHNY and CDR2 SVGAGI (reference sequence). The CDR3 runs 13 residues. In DNA form, the CDR3 reads TGTGCCAGCAGGGACAGGGTTAATTCACCCCTCCACTTT. Translation gives CASRDRVNSPLHF.

This clone was detected only once. Here the CDR3 DNA reads TGTGCCAGCAGCTTAGGAACGAGGAAGTTGGCCTACGAGCAGTACTTC. It encodes CASSLGTRKLAYEQYF. The chain is built from TRBV7-2 and TRBJ2-7, with D hard to call. V was trimmed by 1 base and J by 2 bases, leaving 15 bases between them. CDR3 length: 16 amino acids. Per germline, CDR1 SGHTA and CDR2 FQGNSA.

The chain links TRBV27 to TRBJ1-2, with D perhaps TRBD1 (5 bases). Germline values: CDR1 MNHEY, CDR2 SMNVEV (reference sequence). This CDR3 is 13 amino acids long. With 7 bases removed from V and 1 base from J, the gap between germline ends came to 10 bases. The CDR3 loop is CASMGGFNYGYTF. The CDR3 DNA reads as TGTGCCAGCATGGGGGGATTTAACTATGGCTACACCTTC.

This rearrangement joins TRBV7-9 to TRBJ2-3, with 7 bases fitting TRBD2. The CDR3 totals 16 residues. Germline trimming cut 2 bases from V and 0 bases from J; bases unmatched to any gene: 5. Germline CDR1 is SEHNR and CDR2 is FQNEAQ (reference sequence). The CDR3 nucleotides are TGTGCCAGCAGCTTAAGAGCGGGGCTTAGCACAGATACGCAGTATTTT. This translates into CASSLRAGLSTDTQYF.

The chain combines TRBV11-1 with TRBJ2-7; 12 bases map to TRBD2. CDR3 length: 15 residues. V shed 3 bases and J 7 bases; nucleotides not matched to a gene: 7. Germline V gene data show CDR1 as SGHAT and CDR2 as FQDESV (reference sequence). The CDR3 region has the DNA TGTGCCAGCAGCTTTAACCTAGCGGGGGGGCAAGAGCAGTACTTC. It codes for CASSFNLAGGQEQYF.

This chain uses TRBV6-6 with TRBJ2-1; 7 nucleotides agree with TRBD1. The CDR3 consists of 14 residues. Germline CDR1 reads MNHNY; CDR2 reads SVGAGI (reference sequence). The ends lost 4 bases at V and 6 bases at J; junction bases unmatched: 6. CDR3 sequence (DNA): TGTGCCAGCAGTTTCCCGACAGGGACCAATGAGCAGTTCTTC. Its translation: CASSFPTGTNEQFF.

CDR3 DNA: TGTGCCAGCAGTTTACCCCGCGGGACAGGCACTGAAGCTTTCTTT. It yields the protein CASSLPRGTGTEAFF. This sequence joins TRBV28 and TRBJ1-1; 8 bases align to TRBD1. Germline V gene sequence: CDR1 MDHEN, CDR2 SYDVKM. The CDR3 loop spans 15 amino acids. V dropped 2 bases and J dropped 4; count of bases not matched to a gene: 6. The full variable domain, completed using reference TRBV28 and TRBJ1-1, is DVKVTQSSRYLVKRTGEKVFLECVQDMDHENMFWYRQDPGLGLRLIYFSYDVKMKEKGDIPEGYSVSREKKERFSLILESASTNQTSMYLCASSLPRGTGTEAFFGQGTRLTVV.

This clone was recorded a few times. The rearrangement joins TRBV6-2 or TRBV6-3 to TRBJ2-7; no firm D call. V was clipped by 2 bases and J by 2 bases, with 7 bases between them. This CDR3 has 13 amino acids. Germline loops: CDR1 MNHEY, CDR2 SVGEGT. The CDR3 bases are TGTGCCAGCAGTTACGCAGCGACCTACGAGCAGTACTTC. Amino acids: CASSYAATYEQYF.